The sequence of this T cell receptor beta chain was determined in a study of cytomegalovirus exposure and HLA in healthy donors. Study-wide background: An earlier analysis identified 120 million or so unique TCR beta sequences in 150 million to 200 million T cells. When 300 to 500 donors were genotyped, about 86% of them were found to fall in the Caucasian-associated ancestry cluster.

This clone has just a few counts. Its antigen is not known. Between the trimmed V and J ends, which lost 8 bases and 0 bases, there was a span of 8 bases. This CDR3 comprises 13 residues. Per germline, CDR1 MDHEN and CDR2 SYDVKM. Broader study findings: CMV serostatus was the only immune exposure information that was available. A likely sequencing artifact accounted for one observed cluster of highly shared sequence variants.

PCR primers comprised 60 Vbeta and 13 Jbeta primers. Some clones are missing from TCRdb's copy, which holds only in-frame ones; the method was immunoSEQ multiplex PCR. The table has 100,000 to 150,000 clones, about three quarters seen once. Sequenced input: PBMCs. This sequence originates from a human donor in good health. The rearrangement joins TRBV28 to TRBJ2-1, with D tentatively TRBD2 (5 bases). The CDR3 bases are TGTGCCAGCGGACTCCTCTCCTACAATGAGCAGTTCTTC. It encodes CASGLLSYNEQFF.